This T cell receptor (beta chain) was recorded in a study of T cell repertoires in cytomegalovirus infection. Study-wide context: Based on public TCR beta signatures, there were indications of CMV infection and of a matching HLA type.

Using its own MiXCR run on the reads, TCRdb lists one record per CDR3 protein. The table shows fewer than 550,000 distinct CDR3 sequences, with about 25% occurring only once. Per the germline V gene, CDR1 is SEHNR and CDR2 is FQNEAQ (reference sequence). Trimming cost V 1 base and J 7 bases, with 8 bases left between them. This CDR3 comprises 13 residues. The J gene is TRBJ2-4, the V gene TRBV7-9; unclear D gene. Sequencing input: PBMCs. This receptor was identified in a human donor in good health (CMV status not recorded). Some clones in this sample may be carry-over from other donors' samples. CDR3 in DNA: TGTGCCAGCAGCTTAGGATGGGGTAACATTCAGTACTTC. It codes for CASSLGWGNIQYF.